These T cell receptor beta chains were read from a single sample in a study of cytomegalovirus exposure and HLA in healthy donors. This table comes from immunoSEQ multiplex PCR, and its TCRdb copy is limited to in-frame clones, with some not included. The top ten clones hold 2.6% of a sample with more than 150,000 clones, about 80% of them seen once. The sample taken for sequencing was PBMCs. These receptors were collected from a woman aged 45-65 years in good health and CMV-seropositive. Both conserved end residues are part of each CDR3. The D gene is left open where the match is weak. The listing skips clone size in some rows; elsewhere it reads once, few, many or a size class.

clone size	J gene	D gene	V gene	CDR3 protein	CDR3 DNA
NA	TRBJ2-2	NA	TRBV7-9	CALAPDSNTGELFF	TGTGCCTTAGCCCCGGACTCCAACACCGGGGAGCTGTTTTTT
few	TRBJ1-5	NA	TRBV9	CASSVVATTGSSNQPQHF	TGTGCCAGCAGCGTAGTAGCCACGACCGGGAGTAGCAATCAGCCCCAGCATTTT
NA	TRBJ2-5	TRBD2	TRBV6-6	CASSYSTSGGRETQYF	TGTGCCAGCAGTTACTCGACTAGCGGGGGCCGGGAGACCCAGTACTTC
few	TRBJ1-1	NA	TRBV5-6	CASSLLGGEAFF	TGTGCCAGCAGCTTGTTAGGGGGTGAAGCTTTCTTT
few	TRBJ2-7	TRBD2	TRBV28	CASSLPAGAVYEQYF	TGTGCCAGCAGTTTACCAGCGGGGGCCGTATACGAGCAGTACTTC
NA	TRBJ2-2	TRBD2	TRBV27	CASRSGGAGITGELFF	TGTGCCAGCAGATCCGGGGGGGCGGGAATCACCGGGGAGCTGTTTTTT
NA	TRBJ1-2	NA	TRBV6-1	CASSVSGRAGGYTF	TGTGCCAGCAGTGTCTCCGGCAGGGCGGGAGGCTACACCTTC
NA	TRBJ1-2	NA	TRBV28	CASSRQELYGYTF	TGTGCCAGCAGTCGACAGGAACTATATGGCTACACCTTC
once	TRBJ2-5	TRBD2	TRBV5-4	CASSPSGGHPGTQYF	TGTGCCAGCAGCCCTAGCGGGGGGCACCCCGGGACCCAGTACTTC
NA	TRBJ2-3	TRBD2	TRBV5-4	CASSARTSGGTIDTQYF	TGTGCCAGCAGCGCTCGGACTAGCGGGGGTACTATAGATACGCAGTATTTT
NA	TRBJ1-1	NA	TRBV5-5	CASSPARTLRTEAFF	TGTGCCAGCAGCCCCGCCCGGACACTTAGGACTGAAGCTTTCTTT
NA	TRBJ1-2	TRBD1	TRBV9	CASSARQGADNYGYTF	TGTGCCAGCAGCGCCAGACAGGGGGCCGACAACTATGGCTACACCTTC
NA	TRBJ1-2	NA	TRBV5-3	CARSLEGDSYTF	TGTGCCAGAAGCTTGGAGGGGGATAGCTACACCTTC
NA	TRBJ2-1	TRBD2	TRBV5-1	CASSPTETSGDNEQFF	TGCGCCAGCAGTCCCACTGAGACTAGCGGAGACAATGAGCAGTTCTTC
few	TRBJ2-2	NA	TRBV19	CASSVVGSNTGELFF	TGTGCCAGTAGTGTTGTGGGCTCGAACACCGGGGAGCTGTTTTTT
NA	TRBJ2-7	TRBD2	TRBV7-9	CASSLGPSGSYEQYF	TGTGCCAGCAGCTTAGGGCCTAGCGGCTCCTACGAGCAGTACTTC
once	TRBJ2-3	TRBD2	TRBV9	CASSVRNLAGGPDTQYF	TGTGCCAGCAGCGTGAGGAATCTAGCGGGGGGGCCGGATACGCAGTATTTT